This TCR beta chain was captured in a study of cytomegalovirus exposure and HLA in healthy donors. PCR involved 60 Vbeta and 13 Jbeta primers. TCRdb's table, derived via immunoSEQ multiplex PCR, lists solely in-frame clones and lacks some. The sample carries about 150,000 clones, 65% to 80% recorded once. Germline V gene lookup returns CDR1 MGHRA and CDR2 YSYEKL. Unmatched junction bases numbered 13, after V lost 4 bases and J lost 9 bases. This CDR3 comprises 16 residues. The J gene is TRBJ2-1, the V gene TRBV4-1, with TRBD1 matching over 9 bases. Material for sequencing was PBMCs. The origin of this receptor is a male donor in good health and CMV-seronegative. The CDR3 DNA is TGCGCCAGCAGCCGACCCAGACAGGGGGTAACGGCTGAGCAGTTCTTC. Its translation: CASSRPRQGVTAEQFF.